This T cell receptor (beta chain) was sequenced in a study of blood T cell repertoires in COVID-19. The method was immunoSEQ multiplex PCR; TCRdb's version includes in-frame clones alone and lacks a portion of them. The sample holds roughly 300,000 clones, around 81% seen once. Trimming removed 3 bases from V and 0 bases from J, with 12 bases in between. CDR1 and CDR2 (germline): DFQATT, SNEGSKA (reference sequence). CDR3 length: 16 amino acids. The receptor comes from an older woman with active or convalescent COVID-19. The chain combines TRBV20-1 with TRBJ2-6; D is ambiguous. The sequencing sample was made of peripheral blood. Written as DNA, the CDR3 is TGCAGTGCTAGTCACGGTCCTAGCTCTGGGGCCAACGTCCTGACTTTC. Translating gives CSASHGPSSGANVLTF.